The clone carrying this T cell receptor beta chain was counted only a few times. V was cut by 4 bases and J by 4 bases, with 11 bases left in between. Germline values: CDR1 SGHTA, CDR2 FQGNSA. The CDR3 extends over 15 amino acids. The method was immunoSEQ multiplex PCR; TCRdb's version includes in-frame clones alone and lacks a portion of them. The table has over 45,000 clones, around nine tenths seen once. The sample originates from a study of blood T cell repertoires in COVID-19. The chain has TRBV7-2 and TRBJ2-6, with D tentatively TRBD1 (6 bases). Source material: peripheral blood. The source of this sequence is a man aged 55 to 69 with active COVID-19. Written as DNA, the CDR3 is TGTGCCAGCAGCTCAGGGGCCACCGGGGCCAACGTCCTGACTTTC. Translated, it gives CASSSGATGANVLTF.